This TCR beta chain emerged from a study of blood T cell repertoires in COVID-19. Study-level information: Nucleic acid was either cDNA or gDNA, and it came from T cells, B-cell-depleted T cells, or PBMCs.

Germline lookup yields CDR1 MNHEY and CDR2 SVGEGT. This CDR3 comprises 14 residues. J lost 5 bases, V lost 2 bases, and 6 bases had no gene match. Libraries were prepared by immunoSEQ multiplex PCR; TCRdb keeps only in-frame clonotypes and omits some of them. Among over 200,000 clones, 86% were seen once, and the ten largest hold approximately 4.8%. Participants were placed into cohorts based on the clinical history they reported. This receptor was taken from a woman younger than 45 who had been exposed to COVID-19. Sequencing used PBMCs or T cells enriched from blood (not recorded which). The gene calls are TRBV6-2 or TRBV6-3 and TRBJ2-7; 7 positions match TRBD1. The CDR3 here is CASSYGQGDHEQYF. For the CDR3, the DNA is TGTGCCAGCAGTTACGGCCAGGGGGACCACGAGCAGTACTTC.